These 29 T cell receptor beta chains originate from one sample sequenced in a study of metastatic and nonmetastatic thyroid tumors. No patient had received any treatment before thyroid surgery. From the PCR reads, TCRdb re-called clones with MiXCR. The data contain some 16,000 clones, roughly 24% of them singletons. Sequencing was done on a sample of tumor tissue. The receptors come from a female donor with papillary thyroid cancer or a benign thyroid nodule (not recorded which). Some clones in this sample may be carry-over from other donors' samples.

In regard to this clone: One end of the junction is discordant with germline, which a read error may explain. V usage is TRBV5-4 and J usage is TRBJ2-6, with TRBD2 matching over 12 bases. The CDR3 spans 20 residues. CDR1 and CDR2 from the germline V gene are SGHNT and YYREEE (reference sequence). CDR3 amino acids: CASSLSAGTSGWSGANILTF. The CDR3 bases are TGTGCCAGCAGCTTGTCGGCTGGGACTAGCGGGTGGTCTGGGGCCAACATCCTGACTTTC.

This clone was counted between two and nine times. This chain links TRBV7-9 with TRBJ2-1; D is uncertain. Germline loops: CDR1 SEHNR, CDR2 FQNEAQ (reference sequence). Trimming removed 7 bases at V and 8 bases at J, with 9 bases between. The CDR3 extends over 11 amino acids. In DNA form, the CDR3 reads TGTGCCAGCACCCCGTCCGATGAGCAGTTCTTC. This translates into CASTPSDEQFF.

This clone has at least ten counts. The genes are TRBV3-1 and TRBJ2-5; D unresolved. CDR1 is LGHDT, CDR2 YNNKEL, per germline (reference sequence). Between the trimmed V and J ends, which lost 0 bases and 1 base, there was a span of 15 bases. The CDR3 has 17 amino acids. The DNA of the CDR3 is TGTGCCAGCAGCCAAGAATGCGCGCGGACCCTCCAAGAGACCCAGTACTTC. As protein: CASSQECARTLQETQYF.

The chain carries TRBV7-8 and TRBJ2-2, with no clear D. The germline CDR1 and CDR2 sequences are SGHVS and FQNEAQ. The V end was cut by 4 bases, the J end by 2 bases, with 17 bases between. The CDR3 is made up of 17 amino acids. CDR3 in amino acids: CASSSGLGVINTGELFF. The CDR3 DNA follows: TGTGCCAGCAGCTCCGGGCTTGGGGTAATAAACACCGGGGAGCTGTTTTTT.

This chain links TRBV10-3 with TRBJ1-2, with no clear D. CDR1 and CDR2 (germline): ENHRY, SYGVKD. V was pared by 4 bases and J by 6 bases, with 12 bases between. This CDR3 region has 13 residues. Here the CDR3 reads CAISGTPDHGYTF. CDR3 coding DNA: TGTGCCATCAGTGGGACCCCGGACCATGGCTACACCTTC.

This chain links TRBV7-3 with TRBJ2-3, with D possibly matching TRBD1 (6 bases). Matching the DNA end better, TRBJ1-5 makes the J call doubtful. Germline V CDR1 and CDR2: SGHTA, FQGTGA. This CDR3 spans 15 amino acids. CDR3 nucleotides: TGTGCCAGCAGCCCCGACAGGCGTCCGGGGGATACGCAGCATTTT. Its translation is CASSPDRRPGDTQHF.

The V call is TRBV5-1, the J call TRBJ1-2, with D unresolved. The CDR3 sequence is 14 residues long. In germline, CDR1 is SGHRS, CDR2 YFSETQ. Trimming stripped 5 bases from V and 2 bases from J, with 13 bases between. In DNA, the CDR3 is TGCGCCAGCAGTTCGGAGGGAGGAAACTATGGCTACACCTTC. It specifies CASSSEGGNYGYTF.

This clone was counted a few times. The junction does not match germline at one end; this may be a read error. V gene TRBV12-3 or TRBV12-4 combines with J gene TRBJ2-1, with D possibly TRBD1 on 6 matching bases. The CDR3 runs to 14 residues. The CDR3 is CAGSFQGSYNEHFF. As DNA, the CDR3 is TGTGCCGGCAGTTTTCAGGGGTCCTACAATGAGCATTTCTTC.

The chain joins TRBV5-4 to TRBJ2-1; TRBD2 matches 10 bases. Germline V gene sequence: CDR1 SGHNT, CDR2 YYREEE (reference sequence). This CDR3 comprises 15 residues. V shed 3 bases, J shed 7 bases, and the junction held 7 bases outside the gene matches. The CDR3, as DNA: TGTGCCAGCAGCTCCCCGGGACTAGCGCAGAATGAGCAGTTCTTC. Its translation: CASSSPGLAQNEQFF. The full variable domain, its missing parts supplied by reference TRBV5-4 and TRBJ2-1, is ETGVTQSPTHLIKTRGQQVTLRCSSQSGHNTVSWYQQALGQGPQFIFQYYREEENGRGNFPPRFSGLQFPNYSSELNVNALELDDSALYLCASSSPGLAQNEQFFGPGTRLTVL.

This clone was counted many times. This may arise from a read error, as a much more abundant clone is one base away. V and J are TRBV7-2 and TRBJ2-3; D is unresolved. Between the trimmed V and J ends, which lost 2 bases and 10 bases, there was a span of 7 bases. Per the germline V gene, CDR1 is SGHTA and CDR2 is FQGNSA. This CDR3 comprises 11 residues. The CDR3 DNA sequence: TGTGCCAGCAGCTTAACTCGCTCGCAGTATTTT. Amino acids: CASSLTRSQYF. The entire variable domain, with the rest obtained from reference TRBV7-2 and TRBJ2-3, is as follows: GAGVSQSPSNKVTEKGKDVELRCDPISGHTALYWYRQSLGQGLEFLIYFQGNSAPDKSGLPSDRFSAERTGGSVSTLTIQRTQQEDSAVYLCASSLTRSQYFGPGTRLTVL.

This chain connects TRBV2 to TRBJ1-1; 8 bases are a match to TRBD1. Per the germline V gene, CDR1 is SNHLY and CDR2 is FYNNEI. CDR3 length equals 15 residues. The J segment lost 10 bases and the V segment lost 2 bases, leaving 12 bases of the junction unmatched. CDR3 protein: CASSERLDREIVAFF. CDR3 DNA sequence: TGTGCCAGCAGTGAAAGGTTGGACAGGGAGATCGTAGCTTTCTTT. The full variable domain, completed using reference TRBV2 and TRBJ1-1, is EPEVTQTPSHQVTQMGQEVILRCVPISNHLYFYWYRQILGQKVEFLVSFYNNEISEKSEIFDDQFSVERPDGSNFTLKIRSTKLEDSAMYFCASSERLDREIVAFFGQGTRLTVV.

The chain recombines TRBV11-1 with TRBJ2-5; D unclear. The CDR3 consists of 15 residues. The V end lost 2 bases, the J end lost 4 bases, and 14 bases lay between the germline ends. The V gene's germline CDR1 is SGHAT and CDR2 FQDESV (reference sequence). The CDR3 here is CASSLLPLSGETQYF. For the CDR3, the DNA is TGTGCCAGCAGCTTACTTCCCCTATCGGGAGAGACCCAGTACTTC.

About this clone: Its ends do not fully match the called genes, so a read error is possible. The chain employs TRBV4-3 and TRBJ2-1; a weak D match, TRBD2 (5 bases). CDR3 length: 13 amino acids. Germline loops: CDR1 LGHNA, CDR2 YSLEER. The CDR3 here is CASSVRRINDQFF. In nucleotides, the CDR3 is TGCGCCAGCAGCGTACGGAGGATCAATGATCAGTTCTTC.

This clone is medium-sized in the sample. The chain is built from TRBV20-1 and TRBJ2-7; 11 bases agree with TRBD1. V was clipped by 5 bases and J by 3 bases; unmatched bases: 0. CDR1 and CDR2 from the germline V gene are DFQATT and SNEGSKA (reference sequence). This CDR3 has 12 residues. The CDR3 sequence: CSAGTGGYEQYF. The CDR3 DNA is TGCAGTGCTGGGACAGGGGGCTACGAGCAGTACTTC.

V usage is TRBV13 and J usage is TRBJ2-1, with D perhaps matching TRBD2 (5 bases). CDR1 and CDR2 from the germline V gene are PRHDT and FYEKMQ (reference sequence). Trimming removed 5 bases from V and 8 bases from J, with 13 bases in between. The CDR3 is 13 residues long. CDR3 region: CASSPEGLDEQFF. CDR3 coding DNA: TGTGCCAGCAGCCCCGAGGGTCTTGATGAGCAGTTCTTC.

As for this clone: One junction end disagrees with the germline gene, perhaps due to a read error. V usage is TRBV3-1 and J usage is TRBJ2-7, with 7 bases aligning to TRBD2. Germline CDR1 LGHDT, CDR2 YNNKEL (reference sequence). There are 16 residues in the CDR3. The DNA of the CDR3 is TGTGCCAGTAGCCAAGGAATGCTAGCGGAAGTCTACGAGCAGTACTTC. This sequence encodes CASSQGMLAEVYEQYF.

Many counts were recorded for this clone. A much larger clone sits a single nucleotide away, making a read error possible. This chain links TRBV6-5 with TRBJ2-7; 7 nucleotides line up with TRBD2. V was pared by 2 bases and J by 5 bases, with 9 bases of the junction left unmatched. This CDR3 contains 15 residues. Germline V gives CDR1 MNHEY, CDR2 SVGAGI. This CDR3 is CASSYVLGGKNEQYF. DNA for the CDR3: TGTGCCAGCAGTTACGTACTGGGAGGGAAAAACGAGCAGTACTTC.

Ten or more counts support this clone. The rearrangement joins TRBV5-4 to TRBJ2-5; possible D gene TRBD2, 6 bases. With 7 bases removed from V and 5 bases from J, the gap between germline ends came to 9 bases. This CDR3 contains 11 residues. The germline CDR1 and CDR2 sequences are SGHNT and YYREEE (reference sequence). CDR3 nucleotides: TGTGCCAGCGGACTAAAGGAGACCCAGTACTTC. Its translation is CASGLKETQYF.

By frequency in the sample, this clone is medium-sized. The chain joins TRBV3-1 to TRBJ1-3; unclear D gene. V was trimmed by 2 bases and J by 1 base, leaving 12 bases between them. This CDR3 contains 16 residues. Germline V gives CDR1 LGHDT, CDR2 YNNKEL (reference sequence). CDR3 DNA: TGTGCCAGCAGCCAAAAATGGGGATTTTCTGGAAACACCATATATTTT. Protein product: CASSQKWGFSGNTIYF. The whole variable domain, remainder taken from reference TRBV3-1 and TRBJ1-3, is DTAVSQTPKYLVTQMGNDKSIKCEQNLGHDTMYWYKQDSKKFLKIMFSYNNKELIINETVPNRFSPKSPDKAHLNLHINSLELGDSAVYFCASSQKWGFSGNTIYFGEGSWLTVV.

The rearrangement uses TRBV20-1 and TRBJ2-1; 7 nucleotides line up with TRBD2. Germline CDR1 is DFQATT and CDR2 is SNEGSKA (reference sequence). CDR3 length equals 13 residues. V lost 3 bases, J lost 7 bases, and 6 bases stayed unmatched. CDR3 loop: CSASRGGWNEQFF. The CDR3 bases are TGCAGTGCTAGTCGGGGAGGGTGGAATGAGCAGTTCTTC.

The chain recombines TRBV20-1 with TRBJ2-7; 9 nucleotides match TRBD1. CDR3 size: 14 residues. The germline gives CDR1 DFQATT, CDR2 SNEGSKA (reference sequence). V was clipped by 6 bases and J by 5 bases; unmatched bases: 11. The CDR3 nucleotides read TGCAGTGCCCCATCCCGGGACAGGGTAAACGAGCAGTACTTC. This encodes CSAPSRDRVNEQYF.

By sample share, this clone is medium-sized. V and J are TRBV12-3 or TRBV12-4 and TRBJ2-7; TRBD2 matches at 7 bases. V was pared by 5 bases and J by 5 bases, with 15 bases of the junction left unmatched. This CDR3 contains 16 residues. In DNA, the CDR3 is TGTGCCAGCAGTGGGGGGGTAGGAGGTAATGACGACGAGCAGTACTTC. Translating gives CASSGGVGGNDDEQYF.

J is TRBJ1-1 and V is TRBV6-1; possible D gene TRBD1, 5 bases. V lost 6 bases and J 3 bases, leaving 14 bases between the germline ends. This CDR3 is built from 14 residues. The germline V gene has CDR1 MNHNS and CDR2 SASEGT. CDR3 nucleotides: TGTGCCAGCAGATCGGGACCCTGTGACACTGAAGCTTTCTTT. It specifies CASRSGPCDTEAFF.

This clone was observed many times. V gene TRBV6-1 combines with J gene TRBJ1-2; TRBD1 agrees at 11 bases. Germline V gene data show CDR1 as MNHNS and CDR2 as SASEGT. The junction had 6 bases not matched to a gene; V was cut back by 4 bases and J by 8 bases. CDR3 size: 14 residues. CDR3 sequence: CASSAYGTGGGYTF. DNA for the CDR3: TGTGCCAGCAGTGCCTACGGGACAGGGGGAGGCTACACCTTC.

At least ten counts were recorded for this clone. The CDR3 protein is CASSLIEGGGYTEAFF. CDR3 in DNA: TGTGCCAGCAGCTTAATAGAGGGAGGAGGGTACACTGAAGCTTTCTTT. The chain has TRBV5-6 and TRBJ1-1; D is undetermined. The CDR3 consists of 16 residues. V was pared by 2 bases and J by 3 bases, with 17 bases between. The germline CDR1 and CDR2 sequences are SGHDT and YYEEEE. Variable domain in full (rest from reference TRBV5-6 and TRBJ1-1): DAGVTQSPTHLIKTRGQQVTLRCSPKSGHDTVSWYQQALGQGPQFIFQYYEEEERQRGNFPDRFSGHQFPNYSSELNVNALLLGDSALYLCASSLIEGGGYTEAFFGQGTRLTVV.

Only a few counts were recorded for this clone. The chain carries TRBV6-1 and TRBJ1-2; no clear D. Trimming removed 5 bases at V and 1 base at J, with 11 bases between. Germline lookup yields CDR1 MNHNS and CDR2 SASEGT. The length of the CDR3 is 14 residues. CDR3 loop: CASSLERDNYGYTF. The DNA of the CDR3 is TGTGCCAGCAGTCTTGAAAGGGATAACTATGGCTACACCTTC.

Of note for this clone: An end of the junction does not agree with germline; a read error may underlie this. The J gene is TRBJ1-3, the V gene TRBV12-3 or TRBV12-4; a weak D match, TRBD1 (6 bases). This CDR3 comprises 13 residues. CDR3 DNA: TGTGCCAGCCAGGGGAGCTCTGGAAACACCATATGTTTT. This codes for CASQGSSGNTICF.

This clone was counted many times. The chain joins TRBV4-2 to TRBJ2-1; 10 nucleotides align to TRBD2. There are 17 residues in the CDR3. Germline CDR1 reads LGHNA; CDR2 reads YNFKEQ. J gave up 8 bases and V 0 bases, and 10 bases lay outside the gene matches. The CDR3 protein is CASSQEGTSDGVHEQFF. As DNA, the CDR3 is TGTGCCAGCAGCCAAGAAGGGACTAGCGATGGGGTCCATGAGCAGTTCTTC.

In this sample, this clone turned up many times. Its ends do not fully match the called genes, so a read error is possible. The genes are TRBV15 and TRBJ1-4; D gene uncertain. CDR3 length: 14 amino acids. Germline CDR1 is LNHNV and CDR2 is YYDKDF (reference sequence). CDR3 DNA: TGTGCCACCGGCAGGAGGGTAGTAGACGAAAAACTGTTTTTT. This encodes CATGRRVVDEKLFF.